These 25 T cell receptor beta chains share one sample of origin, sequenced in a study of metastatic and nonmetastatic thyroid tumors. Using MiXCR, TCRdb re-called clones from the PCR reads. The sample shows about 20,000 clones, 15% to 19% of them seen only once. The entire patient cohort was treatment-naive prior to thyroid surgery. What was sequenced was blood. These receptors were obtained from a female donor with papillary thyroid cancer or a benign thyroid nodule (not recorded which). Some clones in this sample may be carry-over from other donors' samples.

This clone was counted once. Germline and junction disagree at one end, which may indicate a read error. The CDR3 DNA is TGTGCCATCAGCTTGGCCGACAGTGCCCCCTACGAGCAGTACTTC. This translates into CAISLADSAPYEQYF. The chain uses TRBV5-8 and TRBJ2-7, with D possibly being TRBD1 (5 bases). CDR1 and CDR2 from the germline V gene are SGHTS and YDEGEE. The CDR3 contains 15 residues.

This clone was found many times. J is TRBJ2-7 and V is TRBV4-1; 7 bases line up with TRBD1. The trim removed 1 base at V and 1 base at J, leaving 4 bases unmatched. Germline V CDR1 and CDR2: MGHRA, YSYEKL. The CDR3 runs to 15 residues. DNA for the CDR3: TGCGCCAGCAGCCAAGGAGGACAGGCATCCTACGAGCAGTACTTC. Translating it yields CASSQGGQASYEQYF.

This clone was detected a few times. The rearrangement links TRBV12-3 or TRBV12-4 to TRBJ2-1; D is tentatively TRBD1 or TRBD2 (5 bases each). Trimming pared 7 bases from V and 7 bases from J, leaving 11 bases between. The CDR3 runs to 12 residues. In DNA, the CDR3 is TGTGCCAGCAAGCTCGAGGGGAATGAGCAGTTCTTC. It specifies CASKLEGNEQFF.

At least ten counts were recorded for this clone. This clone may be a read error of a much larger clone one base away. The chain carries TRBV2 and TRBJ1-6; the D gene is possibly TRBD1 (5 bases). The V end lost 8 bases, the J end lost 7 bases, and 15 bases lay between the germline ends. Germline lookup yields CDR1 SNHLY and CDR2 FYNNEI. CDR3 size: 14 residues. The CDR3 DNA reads TGTGCCAGCGCCGTGGCAGGGTGGAATTCACCCCTCCACTTT. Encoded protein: CASAVAGWNSPLHF.

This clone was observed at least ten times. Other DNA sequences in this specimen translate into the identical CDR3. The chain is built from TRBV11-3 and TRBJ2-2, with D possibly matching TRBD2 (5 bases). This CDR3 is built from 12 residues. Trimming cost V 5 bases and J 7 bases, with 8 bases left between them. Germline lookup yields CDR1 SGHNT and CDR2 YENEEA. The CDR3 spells CASSLRGGELFF. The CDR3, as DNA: TGTGCCAGCAGCCTCCGGGGCGGGGAGCTGTTTTTT.

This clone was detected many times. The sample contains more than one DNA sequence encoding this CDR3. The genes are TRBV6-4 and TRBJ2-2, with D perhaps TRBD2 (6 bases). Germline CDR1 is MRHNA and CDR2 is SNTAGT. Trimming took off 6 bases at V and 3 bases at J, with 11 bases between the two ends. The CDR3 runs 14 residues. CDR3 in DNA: TGTGCCAGCAGCGCGGGGCTCGACACCGGGGAGCTGTTTTTT. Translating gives CASSAGLDTGELFF.

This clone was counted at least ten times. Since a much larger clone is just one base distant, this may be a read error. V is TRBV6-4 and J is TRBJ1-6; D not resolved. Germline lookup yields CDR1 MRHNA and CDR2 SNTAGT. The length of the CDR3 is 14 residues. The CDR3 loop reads CASSDSPENSPPHF. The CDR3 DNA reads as TGTGCCAGCAGTGACTCCCCGGAAAATTCACCCCCCCACTTT.

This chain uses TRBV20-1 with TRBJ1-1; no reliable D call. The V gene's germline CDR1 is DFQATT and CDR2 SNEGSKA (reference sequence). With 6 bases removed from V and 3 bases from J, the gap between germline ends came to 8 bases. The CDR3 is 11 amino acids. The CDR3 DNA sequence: TGCAGTGCCCCTAAGGACACTGAAGCTTTCTTT. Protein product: CSAPKDTEAFF.

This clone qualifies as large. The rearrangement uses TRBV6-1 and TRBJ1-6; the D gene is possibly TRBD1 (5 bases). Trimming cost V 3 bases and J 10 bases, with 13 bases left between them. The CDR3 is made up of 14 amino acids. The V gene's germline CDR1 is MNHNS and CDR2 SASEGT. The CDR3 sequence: CASSDLREPSPLHF. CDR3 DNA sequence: TGTGCCAGCAGTGATCTCAGGGAGCCATCACCCCTCCACTTT.

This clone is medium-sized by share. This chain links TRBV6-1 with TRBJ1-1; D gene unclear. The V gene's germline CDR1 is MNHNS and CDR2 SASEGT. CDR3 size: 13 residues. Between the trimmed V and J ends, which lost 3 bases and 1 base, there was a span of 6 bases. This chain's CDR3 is CASSDRENTEAFF. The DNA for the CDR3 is TGTGCCAGCAGTGATCGAGAGAACACTGAAGCTTTCTTT.

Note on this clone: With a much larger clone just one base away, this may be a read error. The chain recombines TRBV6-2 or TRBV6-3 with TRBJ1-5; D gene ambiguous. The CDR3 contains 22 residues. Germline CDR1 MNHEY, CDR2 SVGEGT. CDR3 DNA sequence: TGTGCCAGCAGTTACACAATTTTATTATGGGCAAAGGCGATCCCCCTCGATCAGCCCCAGCGTTTT. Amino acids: CASSYTILLWAKAIPLDQPQRF.

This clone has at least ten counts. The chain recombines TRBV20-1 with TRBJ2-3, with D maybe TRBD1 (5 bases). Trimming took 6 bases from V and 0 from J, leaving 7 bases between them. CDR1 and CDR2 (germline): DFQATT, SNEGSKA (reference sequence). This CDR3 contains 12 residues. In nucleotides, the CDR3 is TGCAGTGCGGGGCGTAGCACAGATACGCAGTATTTT. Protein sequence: CSAGRSTDTQYF.

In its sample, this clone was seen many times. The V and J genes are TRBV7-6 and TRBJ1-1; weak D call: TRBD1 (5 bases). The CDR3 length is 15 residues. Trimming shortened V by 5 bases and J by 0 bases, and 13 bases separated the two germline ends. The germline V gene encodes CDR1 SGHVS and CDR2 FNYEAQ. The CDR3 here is CASSRLGVMNTEAFF. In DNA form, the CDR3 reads TGTGCCAGCAGCCGTCTGGGGGTGATGAACACTGAAGCTTTCTTT.

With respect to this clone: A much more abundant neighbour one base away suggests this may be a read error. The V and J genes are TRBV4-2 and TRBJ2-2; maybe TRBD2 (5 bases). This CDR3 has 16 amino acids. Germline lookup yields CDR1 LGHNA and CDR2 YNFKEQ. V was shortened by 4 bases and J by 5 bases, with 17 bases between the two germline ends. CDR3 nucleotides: TGTGCCAGCAGCCCCTGGCAACTATCGGGGACCGGGGAGCTGTTTTTT. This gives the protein CASSPWQLSGTGELFF.

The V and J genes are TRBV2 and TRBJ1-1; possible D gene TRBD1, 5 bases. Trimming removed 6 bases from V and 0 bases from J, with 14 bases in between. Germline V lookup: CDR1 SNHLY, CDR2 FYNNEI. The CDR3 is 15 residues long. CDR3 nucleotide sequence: TGTGCCAGCAGCGCCCCGGGGGGGGTGAACACTGAAGCTTTCTTT. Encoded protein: CASSAPGGVNTEAFF.

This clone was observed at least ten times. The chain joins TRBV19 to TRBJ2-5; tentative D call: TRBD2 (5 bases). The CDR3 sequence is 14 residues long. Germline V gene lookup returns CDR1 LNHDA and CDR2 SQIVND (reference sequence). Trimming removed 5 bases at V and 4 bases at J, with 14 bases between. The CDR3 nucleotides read TGTGCCAGTAGTCCCCCCGGGAACGGAGAGACCCAGTACTTC. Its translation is CASSPPGNGETQYF. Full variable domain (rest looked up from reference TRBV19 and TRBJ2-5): DGGITQSPKYLFRKEGQNVTLSCEQNLNHDAMYWYRQDPGQGLRLIYYSQIVNDFQKGDIAEGYSVSREKKESFPLTVTSAQKNPTAFYLCASSPPGNGETQYFGPGTRLLVL.

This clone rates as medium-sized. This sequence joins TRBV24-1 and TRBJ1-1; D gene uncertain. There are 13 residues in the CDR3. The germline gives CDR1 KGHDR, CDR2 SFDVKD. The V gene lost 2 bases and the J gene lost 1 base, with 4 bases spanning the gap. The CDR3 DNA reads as TGTGCCACCAGTGATTGGGAGAACACTGAAGCTTTCTTT. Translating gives CATSDWENTEAFF.

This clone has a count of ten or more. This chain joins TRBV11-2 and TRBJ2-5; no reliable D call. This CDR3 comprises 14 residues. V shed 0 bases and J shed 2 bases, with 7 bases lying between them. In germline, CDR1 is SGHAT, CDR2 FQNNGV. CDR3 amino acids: CASSLDQQQETQYF. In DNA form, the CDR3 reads TGTGCCAGCAGCTTAGACCAACAGCAAGAGACCCAGTACTTC. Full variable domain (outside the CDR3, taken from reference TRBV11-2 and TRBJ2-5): EAGVAQSPRYKIIEKRQSVAFWCNPISGHATLYWYQQILGQGPKLLIQFQNNGVVDDSQLPKDRFSAERLKGVDSTLKIQPAKLEDSAVYLCASSLDQQQETQYFGPGTRLLVL.

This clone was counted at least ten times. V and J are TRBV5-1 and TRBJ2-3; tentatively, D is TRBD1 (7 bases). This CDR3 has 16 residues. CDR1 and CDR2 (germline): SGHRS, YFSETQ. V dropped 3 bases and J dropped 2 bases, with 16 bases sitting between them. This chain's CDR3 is CASSWAGGLNTDTQYF. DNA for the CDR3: TGCGCCAGCAGCTGGGCAGGGGGACTCAACACAGATACGCAGTATTTT. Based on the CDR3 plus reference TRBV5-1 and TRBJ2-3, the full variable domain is KAGVTQTPRYLIKTRGQQVTLSCSPISGHRSVSWYQQTPGQGLQFLFEYFSETQRNKGNFPGRFSGRQFSNSRSEMNVSTLELGDSALYLCASSWAGGLNTDTQYFGPGTRLTVL.

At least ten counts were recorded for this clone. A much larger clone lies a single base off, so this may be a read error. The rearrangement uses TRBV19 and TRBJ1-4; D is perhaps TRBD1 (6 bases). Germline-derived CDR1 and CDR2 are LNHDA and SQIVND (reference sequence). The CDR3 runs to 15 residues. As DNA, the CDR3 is TGTGCCAGTAGTGCAACCGGGACAACGAATGAAGAACTGTTTTTT. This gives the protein CASSATGTTNEELFF.

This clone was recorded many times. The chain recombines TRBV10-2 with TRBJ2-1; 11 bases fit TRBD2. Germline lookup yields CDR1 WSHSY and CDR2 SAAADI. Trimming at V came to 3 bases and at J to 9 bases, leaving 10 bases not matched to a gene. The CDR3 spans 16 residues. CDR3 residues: CASSEFSGRAVGEQFF. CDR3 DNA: TGCGCCAGCAGTGAATTTAGCGGGAGGGCCGTCGGTGAGCAGTTCTTC.

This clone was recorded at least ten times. As DNA, the CDR3 is TGTGCCAGCAGTGAAGGGTGGGGTTCCGGTACGCAGTATTTT. Translation gives CASSEGWGSGTQYF. The gene calls are TRBV6-1 and TRBJ2-3; D is unresolved. V was cut by 1 base and J by 8 bases, with 13 bases left in between. The CDR3 is 14 residues long. From germline, CDR1 is MNHNS and CDR2 SASEGT.

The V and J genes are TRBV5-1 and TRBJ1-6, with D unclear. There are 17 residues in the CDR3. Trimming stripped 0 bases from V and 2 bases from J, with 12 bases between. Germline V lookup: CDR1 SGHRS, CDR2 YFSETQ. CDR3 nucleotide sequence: TGCGCCAGCAGCTTGGAGGCTCCACTGCCCTATAATTCACCCCTCCACTTT. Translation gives CASSLEAPLPYNSPLHF.

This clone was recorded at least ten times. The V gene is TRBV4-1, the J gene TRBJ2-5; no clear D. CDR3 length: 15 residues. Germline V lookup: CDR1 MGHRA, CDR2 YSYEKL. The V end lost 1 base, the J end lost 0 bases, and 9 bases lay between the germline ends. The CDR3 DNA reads TGCGCCAGCAGCCAAGCCTCTGGGTACCAAGAGACCCAGTACTTC. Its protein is CASSQASGYQETQYF.

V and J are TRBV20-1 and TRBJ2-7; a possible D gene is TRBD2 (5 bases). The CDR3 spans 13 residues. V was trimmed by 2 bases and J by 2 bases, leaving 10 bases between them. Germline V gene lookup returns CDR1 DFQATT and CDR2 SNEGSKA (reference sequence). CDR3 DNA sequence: TGCAGTGCTAGAAAGGAGGCCCCCTACGAGCAGTACTTC. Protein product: CSARKEAPYEQYF.